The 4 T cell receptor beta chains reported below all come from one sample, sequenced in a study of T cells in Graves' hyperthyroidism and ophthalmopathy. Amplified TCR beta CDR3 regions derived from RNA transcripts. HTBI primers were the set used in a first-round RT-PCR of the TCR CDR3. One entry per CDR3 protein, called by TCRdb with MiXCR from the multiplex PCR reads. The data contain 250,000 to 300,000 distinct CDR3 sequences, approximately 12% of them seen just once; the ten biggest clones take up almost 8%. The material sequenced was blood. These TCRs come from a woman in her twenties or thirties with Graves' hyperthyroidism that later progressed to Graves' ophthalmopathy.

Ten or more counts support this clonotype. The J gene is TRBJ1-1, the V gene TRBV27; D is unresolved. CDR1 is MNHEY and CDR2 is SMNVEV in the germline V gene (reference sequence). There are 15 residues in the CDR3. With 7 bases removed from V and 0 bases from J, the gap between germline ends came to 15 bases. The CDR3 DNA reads TGTGCCAGCAACTCGGTCGGGGAGATGAACACTGAAGCTTTCTTT. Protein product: CASNSVGEMNTEAFF.

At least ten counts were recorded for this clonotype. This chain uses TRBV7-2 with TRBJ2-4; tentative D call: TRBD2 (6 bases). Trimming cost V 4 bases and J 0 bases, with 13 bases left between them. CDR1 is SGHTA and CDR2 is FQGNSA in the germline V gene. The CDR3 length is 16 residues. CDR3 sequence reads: CASSSRAGLAKNIQYF. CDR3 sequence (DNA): TGTGCCAGCAGCTCGCGAGCGGGTCTAGCCAAAAACATTCAGTACTTC. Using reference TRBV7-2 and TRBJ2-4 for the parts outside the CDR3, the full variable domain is GAGVSQSPSNKVTEKGKDVELRCDPISGHTALYWYRQSLGQGLEFLIYFQGNSAPDKSGLPSDRFSAERTGGSVSTLTIQRTQQEDSAVYLCASSSRAGLAKNIQYFGAGTRLSVL.

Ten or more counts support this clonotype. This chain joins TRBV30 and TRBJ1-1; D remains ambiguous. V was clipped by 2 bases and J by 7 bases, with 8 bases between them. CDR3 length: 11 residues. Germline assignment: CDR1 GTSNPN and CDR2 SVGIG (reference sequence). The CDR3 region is CAWSRVNEAFF. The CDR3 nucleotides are TGTGCCTGGAGTAGGGTGAATGAAGCTTTCTTT.

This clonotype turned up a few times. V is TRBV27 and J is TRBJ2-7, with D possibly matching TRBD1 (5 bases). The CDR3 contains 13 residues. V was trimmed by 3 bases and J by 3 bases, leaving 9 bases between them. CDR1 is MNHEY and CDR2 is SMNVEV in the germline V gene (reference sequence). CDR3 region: CASSLTEHYEQYF. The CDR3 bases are TGTGCCAGCAGTTTGACAGAACACTACGAGCAGTACTTC.